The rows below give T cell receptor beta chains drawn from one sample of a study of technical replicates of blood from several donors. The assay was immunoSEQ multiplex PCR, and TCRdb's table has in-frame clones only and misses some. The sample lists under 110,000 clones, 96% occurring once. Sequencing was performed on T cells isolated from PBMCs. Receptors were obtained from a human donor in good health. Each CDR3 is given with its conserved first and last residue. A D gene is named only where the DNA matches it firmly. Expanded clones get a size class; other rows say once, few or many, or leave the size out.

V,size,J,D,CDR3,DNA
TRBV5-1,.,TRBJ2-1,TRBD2,CASSLLSSGDNEQFF,TGCGCCAGCAGCTTGTTGTCTAGCGGGGACAATGAGCAGTTCTTC
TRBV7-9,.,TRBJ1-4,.,CASTLAREKLFF,TGTGCCAGCACCCTGGCTAGGGAAAAACTGTTTTTT
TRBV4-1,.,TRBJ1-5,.,CASSHQTDSNQPQHF,TGCGCCAGCAGCCACCAGACAGATAGCAATCAGCCCCAGCATTTT
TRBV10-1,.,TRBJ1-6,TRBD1,CASIFTGGSYNSPLHF,TGCGCCAGCATTTTCACAGGGGGCTCCTATAATTCACCCCTCCACTTT
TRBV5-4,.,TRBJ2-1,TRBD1,CASSGGQGIGNEQFF,TGTGCCAGCAGCGGGGGACAGGGCATCGGAAATGAGCAGTTCTTC
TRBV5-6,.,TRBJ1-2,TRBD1,CASSDDRGAYGYTF,TGTGCCAGCAGCGACGACAGGGGAGCCTATGGCTACACCTTC
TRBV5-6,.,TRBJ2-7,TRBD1,CASSPRPGTGYYEQYF,TGTGCCAGCAGCCCGCGTCCCGGGACAGGTTACTACGAGCAGTACTTC
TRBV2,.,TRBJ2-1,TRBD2,CASSPGLAGGWDEQFF,TGTGCCAGCAGCCCCGGACTAGCGGGAGGGTGGGATGAGCAGTTCTTC
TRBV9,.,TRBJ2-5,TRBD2,CASSVGGREGPETQYF,TGTGCCAGCAGCGTAGGGGGACGGGAGGGCCCCGAGACCCAGTACTTC
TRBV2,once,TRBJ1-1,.,CASSKNAGPLNTEAFF,TGTGCCAGCAGTAAAAATGCAGGGCCTTTGAACACTGAAGCTTTCTTT
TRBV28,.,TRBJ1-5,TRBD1,CASSSLTGVSNQPQHF,TGTGCCAGCAGTTCACTGACAGGGGTTAGCAATCAGCCCCAGCATTTT
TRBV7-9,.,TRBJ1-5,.,CASSLAGDQPQHF,TGTGCCAGCAGCTTAGCAGGGGATCAGCCCCAGCATTTT
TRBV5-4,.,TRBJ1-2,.,CASSPKGVANYGYTF,TGTGCCAGCAGCCCCAAGGGAGTCGCTAACTATGGCTACACCTTC
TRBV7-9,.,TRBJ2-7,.,CASTRGTGPIGLLYEQYF,TGTGCCAGCACGCGTGGTACAGGGCCAATCGGTCTTCTCTACGAGCAGTACTTC
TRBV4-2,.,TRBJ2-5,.,CASSQGEYGDRETQYF,TGTGCCAGCAGCCAAGGGGAGTACGGGGATCGGGAGACCCAGTACTTC
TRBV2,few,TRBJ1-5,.,CASSDPRGNQPQHF,TGTGCCAGCAGTGACCCCAGGGGCAATCAGCCCCAGCATTTT
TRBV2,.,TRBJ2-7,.,CASLGQNALHEQYF,TGTGCCAGCCTAGGACAGAATGCCCTCCACGAGCAGTACTTC
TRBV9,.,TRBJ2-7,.,CASGPNNYHEQYF,TGTGCCAGTGGGCCGAATAATTACCACGAGCAGTACTTC
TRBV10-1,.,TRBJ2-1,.,CASSPSETIREQFF,TGCGCCAGCAGTCCTAGCGAGACCATCCGGGAGCAGTTCTTC
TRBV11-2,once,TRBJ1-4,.,CASSLQVGGDKKLFF,TGTGCCAGCAGCTTACAAGTTGGGGGGGATAAAAAACTGTTTTTT
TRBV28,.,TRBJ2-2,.,CASSQDTTGELFF,TGTGCCAGCAGTCAGGACACCACCGGGGAGCTGTTTTTT
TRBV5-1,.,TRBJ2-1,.,CASSLGQLLNEQFF,TGCGCCAGCAGCCTAGGACAGCTACTCAATGAGCAGTTCTTC
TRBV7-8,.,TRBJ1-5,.,CASSFETGGQPQHF,TGTGCCAGCAGCTTCGAGACAGGAGGTCAGCCCCAGCATTTT
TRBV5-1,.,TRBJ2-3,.,CASSLGGLTDTQYF,TGCGCCAGCAGCTTGGGAGGCCTCACAGATACGCAGTATTTT
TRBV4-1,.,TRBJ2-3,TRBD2,CASSQDGGGQDTQYF,TGCGCCAGCAGCCAAGATGGGGGAGGGCAAGATACGCAGTATTTT
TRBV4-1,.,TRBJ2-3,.,CASSQDRFTDTQYF,TGCGCCAGCAGCCAAGACCGGTTCACAGATACGCAGTATTTT
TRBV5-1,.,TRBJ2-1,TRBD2,CASTPLAGGPGSYNEQFF,TGCGCCAGCACCCCACTAGCGGGGGGGCCGGGGTCCTACAATGAGCAGTTCTTC
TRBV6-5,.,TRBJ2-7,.,CASSSLALSSYEQYF,TGTGCCAGCAGTTCGTTAGCGCTAAGCTCCTACGAGCAGTACTTC
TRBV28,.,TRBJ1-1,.,CASRRPGNTEAFF,TGTGCCAGCAGAAGACCAGGGAACACTGAAGCTTTCTTT
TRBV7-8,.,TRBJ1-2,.,CASSQSSTYGYTF,TGTGCCAGCAGTCAATCTTCCACTTATGGCTACACCTTC
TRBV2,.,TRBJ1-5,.,CASSETARLQPQHF,TGTGCCAGCAGTGAAACGGCCAGGCTACAGCCCCAGCATTTT
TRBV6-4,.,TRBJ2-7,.,CASSVNRDTEQYF,TGTGCCAGCAGCGTCAACCGGGACACGGAGCAGTACTTC
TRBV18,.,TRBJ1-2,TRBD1,CASSPLTGDGYTF,TGTGCCAGCTCACCACTCACAGGGGATGGCTACACCTTC